This is a list of T cell receptor beta chains from one sample in a study of blood T cells in healthy people across ages. Using its own MiXCR run on the 5' RACE reads, TCRdb lists one record per CDR3 protein. The sample shows hundreds of thousands of distinct CDR3 sequences, over 20% of them seen only once. Input material: blood. The receptors here all came from a man between 65 and 85 years old in good health. The CDR3 runs from the conserved cysteine through the conserved F or W. D genes are given only for firm matches. Clone size is given for some rows only: seen once, a few or many times, or a class if the clone is expanded.

j_call: TRBJ1-6; v_call: TRBV4-1; d_call: NA; clone_size: few; cdr3_aa: CASSQDSFQLIYNSPLHF; cdr3_nt: TGCGCCAGCAGCCAAGATAGTTTCCAGCTTATCTATAATTCACCCCTCCACTTT
j_call: TRBJ2-3; v_call: TRBV14; d_call: NA; clone_size: few; cdr3_aa: CASSQFSDTQYF; cdr3_nt: TGTGCCAGCAGCCAATTTTCAGATACGCAGTATTTT
j_call: TRBJ2-5; v_call: TRBV6-1; d_call: TRBD2; clone_size: NA; cdr3_aa: CASSEVAGGETQYF; cdr3_nt: TGTGCCAGCAGTGAAGTAGCGGGAGGAGAGACCCAGTACTTC
j_call: TRBJ2-6; v_call: TRBV7-2; d_call: NA; clone_size: many; cdr3_aa: CASSRDSGANVLTF; cdr3_nt: TGTGCCAGCAGCCGGGACTCTGGGGCCAACGTCCTGACTTTC
j_call: TRBJ2-5; v_call: TRBV7-6; d_call: TRBD2; clone_size: once; cdr3_aa: CASSLAGSAGVGEQYF; cdr3_nt: TGTGCCAGCAGCTTAGCAGGGTCAGCGGGAGTCGGGGAGCAGTACTTC
j_call: TRBJ2-5; v_call: TRBV10-3; d_call: NA; clone_size: NA; cdr3_aa: CAISDKGTSRETQYF; cdr3_nt: TGTGCCATCAGTGATAAGGGAACTAGCAGGGAGACCCAGTACTTC
j_call: TRBJ2-5; v_call: TRBV7-6; d_call: NA; clone_size: many; cdr3_aa: CASSLDGGTVQETQYF; cdr3_nt: TGTGCCAGCAGCTTAGACGGGGGGACAGTACAAGAGACCCAGTACTTC
j_call: TRBJ1-2; v_call: TRBV7-9; d_call: NA; clone_size: NA; cdr3_aa: CASSTEQARGYTF; cdr3_nt: TGTGCCAGCAGCACGGAACAGGCTAGAGGCTACACCTTC
j_call: TRBJ2-4; v_call: TRBV20-1; d_call: TRBD2; clone_size: NA; cdr3_aa: CSAGSETWTSGSLLVKNIQYF; cdr3_nt: TGCAGTGCAGGGAGTGAGACCTGGACTAGCGGGAGTTTGCTAGTCAAAAACATTCAGTACTTC
j_call: TRBJ2-7; v_call: TRBV7-2; d_call: NA; clone_size: NA; cdr3_aa: CASSLAGDWDASYEQYF; cdr3_nt: TGTGCCAGCAGCTTAGCCGGAGATTGGGATGCCTCCTACGAGCAGTACTTC
j_call: TRBJ2-7; v_call: TRBV3-1; d_call: NA; clone_size: few; cdr3_aa: CASSYLAETEQYF; cdr3_nt: TGTGCCAGCAGCTATTTAGCCGAAACCGAGCAGTACTTC
j_call: TRBJ2-4; v_call: TRBV2; d_call: TRBD1; clone_size: NA; cdr3_aa: CASREQGGKNIQYF; cdr3_nt: TGTGCCAGCAGGGAACAGGGGGGCAAAAACATTCAGTACTTC
j_call: TRBJ2-2; v_call: TRBV19; d_call: NA; clone_size: NA; cdr3_aa: CASSIGLEVTGELFF; cdr3_nt: TGTGCCAGTAGTATAGGCCTGGAGGTCACCGGGGAGCTGTTTTTT
j_call: TRBJ2-1; v_call: TRBV9; d_call: TRBD2; clone_size: few; cdr3_aa: CASSVAGTSGYNEQFF; cdr3_nt: TGTGCCAGCAGCGTCGCCGGGACTAGCGGATACAATGAGCAGTTCTTC
j_call: TRBJ1-1; v_call: TRBV7-9; d_call: NA; clone_size: NA; cdr3_aa: CASSLLPRGNTEAFF; cdr3_nt: TGTGCCAGCAGCTTACTTCCCCGGGGGAACACTGAAGCTTTCTTT
j_call: TRBJ2-7; v_call: TRBV19; d_call: TRBD2; clone_size: NA; cdr3_aa: CASSGSGRPYEQYF; cdr3_nt: TGTGCCAGTAGTGGTAGCGGGAGACCCTACGAGCAGTACTTC
j_call: TRBJ2-5; v_call: TRBV20-1; d_call: TRBD1; clone_size: NA; cdr3_aa: CSAVPGQGAGTQYF; cdr3_nt: TGCAGTGCTGTCCCGGGACAGGGGGCTGGGACCCAGTACTTC
j_call: TRBJ1-1; v_call: TRBV20-1; d_call: NA; clone_size: few; cdr3_aa: CSARFYGGLNTEAFF; cdr3_nt: TGCAGTGCTAGATTCTACGGCGGACTGAACACTGAAGCTTTCTTT
j_call: TRBJ2-1; v_call: TRBV18; d_call: TRBD1; clone_size: few; cdr3_aa: CASSPGTGGPNEQFF; cdr3_nt: TGTGCCAGCTCACCCGGGACAGGGGGTCCCAATGAGCAGTTCTTC
j_call: TRBJ2-7; v_call: TRBV12-3/TRBV12-4; d_call: NA; clone_size: few; cdr3_aa: CASSLAGLLSYEQYF; cdr3_nt: TGTGCCAGCAGTTTAGCGGGGCTACTCTCCTACGAGCAGTACTTC
j_call: TRBJ2-5; v_call: TRBV20-1; d_call: TRBD1; clone_size: NA; cdr3_aa: CSAKRPSGTASQETQYF; cdr3_nt: TGCAGTGCGAAGCGACCTTCCGGGACAGCCTCACAAGAGACCCAGTACTTC
j_call: TRBJ1-4; v_call: TRBV5-1; d_call: NA; clone_size: NA; cdr3_aa: CASSLTTSNEKLFF; cdr3_nt: TGCGCCAGCAGCTTGACTACCTCGAATGAAAAACTGTTTTTT
j_call: TRBJ2-1; v_call: TRBV5-6; d_call: TRBD1; clone_size: NA; cdr3_aa: CASSEDRGLASSYNEQFF; cdr3_nt: TGTGCCAGCAGCGAGGACAGGGGATTAGCGAGCTCCTACAATGAGCAGTTCTTC
j_call: TRBJ2-7; v_call: TRBV3-1; d_call: NA; clone_size: NA; cdr3_aa: CASSQVGLYEQYF; cdr3_nt: TGTGCCAGCAGCCAAGTGGGTCTCTACGAGCAGTACTTC
j_call: TRBJ2-1; v_call: TRBV18; d_call: TRBD2; clone_size: NA; cdr3_aa: CASSPPASGKAKNEQFF; cdr3_nt: TGTGCCAGCTCACCGCCTGCGAGCGGGAAGGCGAAAAATGAGCAGTTCTTC
j_call: TRBJ2-2; v_call: TRBV11-3; d_call: TRBD2; clone_size: few; cdr3_aa: CASSPGGDPGELFF; cdr3_nt: TGTGCCAGCAGCCCTGGGGGGGATCCCGGGGAGCTGTTTTTT
j_call: TRBJ1-6; v_call: TRBV19; d_call: NA; clone_size: NA; cdr3_aa: CASSTYGTDNSPLHF; cdr3_nt: TGTGCCAGTAGTACCTATGGGACTGATAATTCACCCCTCCACTTT
j_call: TRBJ2-2; v_call: TRBV6-5; d_call: TRBD1; clone_size: NA; cdr3_aa: CASSYSLPQGASVGELFF; cdr3_nt: TGTGCCAGCAGTTACTCGCTTCCACAGGGGGCATCAGTCGGGGAGCTGTTTTTT
j_call: TRBJ2-5; v_call: TRBV18; d_call: NA; clone_size: few; cdr3_aa: CASSPGQAWGGQQETQYF; cdr3_nt: TGTGCCAGCTCACCAGGACAGGCCTGGGGGGGACAACAAGAGACCCAGTACTTC
j_call: TRBJ2-5; v_call: TRBV5-6; d_call: NA; clone_size: few; cdr3_aa: CASSLVGVAGRTQYF; cdr3_nt: TGTGCCAGCAGCTTGGTCGGGGTTGCGGGGCGGACCCAGTACTTC
j_call: TRBJ1-5; v_call: TRBV19; d_call: NA; clone_size: few; cdr3_aa: CASSMEYYQPQHF; cdr3_nt: TGTGCCAGTAGTATGGAGTATTACCAGCCCCAGCATTTT
j_call: TRBJ2-1; v_call: TRBV7-9; d_call: TRBD1; clone_size: once; cdr3_aa: CASSSTDRANEQFF; cdr3_nt: TGTGCCAGCAGCTCCACGGACAGGGCGAATGAGCAGTTCTTC
j_call: TRBJ2-7; v_call: TRBV20-1; d_call: NA; clone_size: NA; cdr3_aa: CSAHRPPYEQYF; cdr3_nt: TGCAGTGCTCACCGACCGCCCTACGAGCAGTACTTC
j_call: TRBJ2-1; v_call: TRBV2; d_call: NA; clone_size: NA; cdr3_aa: CASSELVWDEQFF; cdr3_nt: TGTGCCAGCAGTGAACTCGTCTGGGATGAGCAGTTCTTC
j_call: TRBJ1-4; v_call: TRBV11-2; d_call: TRBD1; clone_size: few; cdr3_aa: CASSAQGAADEKLFF; cdr3_nt: TGTGCCAGCAGCGCACAGGGGGCGGCTGATGAAAAACTGTTTTTT
j_call: TRBJ2-5; v_call: TRBV7-2; d_call: NA; clone_size: many; cdr3_aa: CASSLGVRETQYF; cdr3_nt: TGTGCCAGCAGCTTAGGAGTCAGGGAGACCCAGTACTTC
j_call: TRBJ2-3; v_call: TRBV5-1; d_call: NA; clone_size: NA; cdr3_aa: CASSLPGGEDTQYF; cdr3_nt: TGCGCCAGCAGCTTGCCCGGAGGGGAGGATACGCAGTATTTT
j_call: TRBJ1-2; v_call: TRBV6-6; d_call: NA; clone_size: many; cdr3_aa: CASSYSLGGDGYTF; cdr3_nt: TGTGCCAGCAGTTACTCGCTGGGGGGAGATGGCTACACCTTC
j_call: TRBJ2-5; v_call: TRBV5-1; d_call: TRBD2; clone_size: few; cdr3_aa: CASSLELAGGKETQYF; cdr3_nt: TGCGCCAGCAGCTTGGAGCTAGCGGGGGGTAAAGAGACCCAGTACTTC
j_call: TRBJ2-4; v_call: TRBV14; d_call: NA; clone_size: NA; cdr3_aa: CASSHLGGVANIQYF; cdr3_nt: TGTGCCAGCAGCCACCTTGGGGGAGTGGCGAACATTCAGTACTTC
j_call: TRBJ2-1; v_call: TRBV24-1; d_call: TRBD2; clone_size: few; cdr3_aa: CATSGRSYNEQFF; cdr3_nt: TGTGCCACCAGCGGGAGGTCCTACAATGAGCAGTTCTTC
j_call: TRBJ2-4; v_call: TRBV11-2; d_call: TRBD2; clone_size: few; cdr3_aa: CASSRRPAGGDIQYF; cdr3_nt: TGTGCCAGCAGCCGCCGTCCTGCGGGAGGGGACATTCAGTACTTC
j_call: TRBJ2-5; v_call: TRBV20-1; d_call: NA; clone_size: NA; cdr3_aa: CSAIDQETQYF; cdr3_nt: TGCAGTGCTATCGATCAAGAGACCCAGTACTTC
j_call: TRBJ2-2; v_call: TRBV7-9; d_call: TRBD1; clone_size: NA; cdr3_aa: CASTYLIQGEDGELFF; cdr3_nt: TGTGCCAGCACCTACCTCATACAGGGGGAGGACGGGGAGCTGTTTTTT
j_call: TRBJ2-4; v_call: TRBV2; d_call: NA; clone_size: NA; cdr3_aa: CASSVTGKNIQYF; cdr3_nt: TGTGCCAGCAGTGTAACAGGAAAAAACATTCAGTACTTC
j_call: TRBJ2-7; v_call: TRBV3-1; d_call: NA; clone_size: NA; cdr3_aa: CASSQGLGRSEQYF; cdr3_nt: TGTGCCAGCAGCCAAGGACTAGGTAGAAGCGAGCAGTACTTC
j_call: TRBJ1-4; v_call: TRBV2; d_call: NA; clone_size: NA; cdr3_aa: CASNSGGGANEKLFF; cdr3_nt: TGTGCCAGCAACTCCGGTGGGGGGGCTAATGAAAAACTGTTTTTT
j_call: TRBJ2-7; v_call: TRBV14; d_call: NA; clone_size: once; cdr3_aa: CASSQGTGFWEQYF; cdr3_nt: TGTGCCAGCAGCCAAGGTACAGGGTTTTGGGAGCAGTACTTC
j_call: TRBJ2-7; v_call: TRBV28; d_call: NA; clone_size: NA; cdr3_aa: CASSFPSGYRSYEQYF; cdr3_nt: TGTGCCAGCAGTTTCCCCTCCGGGTACCGCTCCTACGAGCAGTACTTC
j_call: TRBJ1-4; v_call: TRBV20-1; d_call: NA; clone_size: few; cdr3_aa: CSARLGVKEKLFF; cdr3_nt: TGCAGTGCTAGACTAGGGGTTAAGGAAAAACTGTTTTTT